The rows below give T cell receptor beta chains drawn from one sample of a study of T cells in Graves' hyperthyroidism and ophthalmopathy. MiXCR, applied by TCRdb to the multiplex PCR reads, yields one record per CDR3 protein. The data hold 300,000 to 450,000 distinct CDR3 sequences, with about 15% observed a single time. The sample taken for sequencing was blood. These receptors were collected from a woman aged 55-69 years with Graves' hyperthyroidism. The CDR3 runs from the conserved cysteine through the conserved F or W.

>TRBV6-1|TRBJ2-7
CASNIRGFGPIKQYF
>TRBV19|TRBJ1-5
CASRAARDSNQPQHF
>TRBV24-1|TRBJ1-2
CATSDLDRDYGYTF
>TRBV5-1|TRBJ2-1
CASSLGPGLAGQEQFF
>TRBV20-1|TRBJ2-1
CGGFAGGYNEQFF
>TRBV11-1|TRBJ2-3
CASSLGMQVSTDTQYF
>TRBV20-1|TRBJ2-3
CSARDLGSGRLRFWEDTQYF
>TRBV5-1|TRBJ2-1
CASSTTSDSYNEQFF
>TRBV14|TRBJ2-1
CASSQGLARHNEQFF
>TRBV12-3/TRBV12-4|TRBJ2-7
CASRTSGGDEQYF
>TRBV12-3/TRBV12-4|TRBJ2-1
CASSFGTSGRRGNEQFF
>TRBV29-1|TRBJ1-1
CSVVDTNTEAFF
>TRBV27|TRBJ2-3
CASSLRLDADTQYF
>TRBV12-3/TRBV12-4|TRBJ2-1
CASSSTRDRDHNEQFF
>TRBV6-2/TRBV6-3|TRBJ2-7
CASRPHRDSSSYEQYF
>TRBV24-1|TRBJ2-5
CATSRDSTSQTQYF
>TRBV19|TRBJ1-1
CASSPRQGTTGTEAFF
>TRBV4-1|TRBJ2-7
CASSQEFRQGVYEQYF
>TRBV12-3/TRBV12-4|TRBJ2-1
CASSMGLDRGNEQFF
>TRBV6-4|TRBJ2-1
CASSEASGRDEQFF
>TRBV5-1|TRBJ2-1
CASSTRQTSSYNEQFF
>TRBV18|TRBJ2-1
CASSQFRDNEQFF
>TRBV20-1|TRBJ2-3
CSATNPETGKSTDTQYF
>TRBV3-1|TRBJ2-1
CASSQDWGLASNEQFF
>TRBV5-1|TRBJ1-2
CASSPGHPYGYTF
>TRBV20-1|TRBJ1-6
CSAPGGGANNSPLHF
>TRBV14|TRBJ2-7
CASSRPPGQGADEQYF
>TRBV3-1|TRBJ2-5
CASSQVGQRETQYF
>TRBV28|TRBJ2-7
CASSFRDLAYEQYF
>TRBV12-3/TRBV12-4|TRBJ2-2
CASTSDGYIRGELFF
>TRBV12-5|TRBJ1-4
CASGLVSGGAYHSGKLFF
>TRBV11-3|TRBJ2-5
CAGGRVKTQYF
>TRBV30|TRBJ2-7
CAWTTKGGARAYEQYF
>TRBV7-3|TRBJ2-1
CASSSAHNEQFF
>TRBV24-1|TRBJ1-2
CATSDDRESYGYTF
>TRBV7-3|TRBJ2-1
CASSPRLAGGSEQFF
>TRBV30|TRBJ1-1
CAWGTWDTEAFF
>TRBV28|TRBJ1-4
CASSLSGTGNEKLFF
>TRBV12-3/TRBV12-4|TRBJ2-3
CASSSYGDTDTQYF
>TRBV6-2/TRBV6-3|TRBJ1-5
CASSYPSDWYSNQPQHF
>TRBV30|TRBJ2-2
CAWSGQGSGELFF
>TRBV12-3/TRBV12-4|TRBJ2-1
CASSFIIAGNTYNEQFF
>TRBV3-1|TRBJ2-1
CASSQGFAGGYNEQFF
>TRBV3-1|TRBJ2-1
CASSQDWATSDEQFF
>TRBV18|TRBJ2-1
CASSPPPGLAGGEQFF
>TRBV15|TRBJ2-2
CATSARTVNTGELFF
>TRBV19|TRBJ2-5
CASVGLGGETQYF
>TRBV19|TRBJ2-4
CASSIDTGGARAKNIQYF
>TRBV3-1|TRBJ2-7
CASSQGLQQYF